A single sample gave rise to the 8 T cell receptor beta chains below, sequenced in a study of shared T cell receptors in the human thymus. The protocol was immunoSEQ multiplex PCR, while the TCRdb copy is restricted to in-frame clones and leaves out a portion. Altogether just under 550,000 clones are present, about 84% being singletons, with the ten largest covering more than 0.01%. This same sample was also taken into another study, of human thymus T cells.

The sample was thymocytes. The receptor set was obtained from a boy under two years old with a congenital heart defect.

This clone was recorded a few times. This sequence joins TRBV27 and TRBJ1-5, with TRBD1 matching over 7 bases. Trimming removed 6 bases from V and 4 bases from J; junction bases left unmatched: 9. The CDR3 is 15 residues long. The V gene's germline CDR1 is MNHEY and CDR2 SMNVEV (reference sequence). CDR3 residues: CASREGDRWNQPQHF. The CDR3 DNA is TGTGCCAGCAGGGAGGGGGACAGATGGAATCAGCCCCAGCATTTT.

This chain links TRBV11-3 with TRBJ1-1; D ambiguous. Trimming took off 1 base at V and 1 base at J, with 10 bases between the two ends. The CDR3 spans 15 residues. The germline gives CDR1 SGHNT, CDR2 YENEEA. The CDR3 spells CASSLGPPGNTEAFF. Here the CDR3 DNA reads TGTGCCAGCAGCTTAGGCCCCCCAGGGAACACTGAAGCTTTCTTT.

The CDR3 loop reads CASSSQGGKNIQYF. CDR3 in DNA: TGTGCCAGCAGCTCCCAGGGCGGCAAAAACATTCAGTACTTC. The V gene is TRBV5-4, the J gene TRBJ2-4, with a possible D match to TRBD1 (5 bases). The germline CDR1 and CDR2 sequences are SGHNT and YYREEE (reference sequence). V was pared by 3 bases and J by 3 bases, with 10 bases between. CDR3 size: 14 residues.

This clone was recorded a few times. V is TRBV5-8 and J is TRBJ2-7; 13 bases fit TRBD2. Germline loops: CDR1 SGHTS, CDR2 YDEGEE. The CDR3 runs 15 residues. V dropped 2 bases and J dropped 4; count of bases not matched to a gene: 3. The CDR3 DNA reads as TGTGCCAGCAGCTTTACACTAGCGGGAGGGTACGAGCAGTACTTC. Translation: CASSFTLAGGYEQYF.

DNA of the CDR3: TGTGCCAGCAGCCAAGATTGGGGGCAGGATCAGCCCCAGCATTTT. Protein sequence: CASSQDWGQDQPQHF. The chain is built from TRBV14 and TRBJ1-5; possible D gene TRBD1, 6 bases. This CDR3 has 15 residues. Trimming stripped 0 bases from V and 5 bases from J, with 11 bases between. Germline V lookup: CDR1 SGHDN, CDR2 FVKESK. Full variable domain (outside the CDR3, taken from reference TRBV14 and TRBJ1-5): EAGVTQFPSHSVIEKGQTVTLRCDPISGHDNLYWYRRVMGKEIKFLLHFVKESKQDESGMPNNRFLAERTGGTYSTLKVQPAELEDSGVYFCASSQDWGQDQPQHFGDGTRLSIL.

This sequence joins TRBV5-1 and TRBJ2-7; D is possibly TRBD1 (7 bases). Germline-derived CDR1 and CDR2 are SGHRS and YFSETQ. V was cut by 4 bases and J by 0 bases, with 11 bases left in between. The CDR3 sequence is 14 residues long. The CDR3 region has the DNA TGCGCCAGCAGCGCGGGACAGACCTCCTACGAGCAGTACTTC. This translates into CASSAGQTSYEQYF.

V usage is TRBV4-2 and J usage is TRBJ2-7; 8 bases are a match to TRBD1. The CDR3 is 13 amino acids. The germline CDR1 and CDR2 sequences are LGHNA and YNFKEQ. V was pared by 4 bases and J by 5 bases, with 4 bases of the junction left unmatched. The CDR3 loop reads CASSLGQGDEQYF. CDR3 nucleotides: TGTGCCAGCAGCCTCGGACAGGGCGACGAGCAGTACTTC.

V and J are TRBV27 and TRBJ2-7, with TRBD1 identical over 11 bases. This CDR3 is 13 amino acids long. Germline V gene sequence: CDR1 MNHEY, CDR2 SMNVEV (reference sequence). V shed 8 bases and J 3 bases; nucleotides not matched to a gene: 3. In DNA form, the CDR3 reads TGTGCCAGCGGGACAGGGGGATGCTACGAGCAGTACTTC. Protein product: CASGTGGCYEQYF.